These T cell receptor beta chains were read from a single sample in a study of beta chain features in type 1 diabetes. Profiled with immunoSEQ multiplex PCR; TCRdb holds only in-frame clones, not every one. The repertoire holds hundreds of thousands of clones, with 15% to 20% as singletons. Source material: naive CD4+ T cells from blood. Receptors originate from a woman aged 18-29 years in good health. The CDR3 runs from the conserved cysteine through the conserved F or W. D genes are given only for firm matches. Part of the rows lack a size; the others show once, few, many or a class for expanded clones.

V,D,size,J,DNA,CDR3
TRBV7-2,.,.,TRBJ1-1,TGTGCCAGCAGCTTACTCGGCAGCAACACTGAAGCTTTCTTT,CASSLLGSNTEAFF
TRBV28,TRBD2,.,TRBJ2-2,TGTGCCAGCAGGGGACTAGCGGGAGACGGGGAGCTGTTTTTT,CASRGLAGDGELFF
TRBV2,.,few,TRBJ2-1,TGTGCCAGCAGACTGTACAATGAGCAGTTCTTC,CASRLYNEQFF
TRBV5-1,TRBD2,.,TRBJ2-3,TGCGCCAGCAGCTATGGACTAGCGGGGGGCCTCACAGATACGCAGTATTTT,CASSYGLAGGLTDTQYF
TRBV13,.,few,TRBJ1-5,TGTGCCAGCAGCTTGAGGGGGAAGGGAGGCAATCAGCCCCAGCATTTT,CASSLRGKGGNQPQHF
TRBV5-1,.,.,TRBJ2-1,TGCGCCAGCAGCTTGGCCGTACAGTCCGGCAGGGGTGGTGAGCAGTTCTTC,CASSLAVQSGRGGEQFF
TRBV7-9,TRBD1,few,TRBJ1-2,TGTGCCAGCAGCTTAGTCCAGACAGGGGGCAACTATGGCTACACCTTC,CASSLVQTGGNYGYTF
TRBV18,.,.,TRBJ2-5,TGTGCCAGCTCACCACTCGCAGGGAGGCAAGAGACCCAGTACTTC,CASSPLAGRQETQYF
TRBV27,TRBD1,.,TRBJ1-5,TGTGCCAGCAGTTTGGTGGGACAGGGATGGAGTCAGCCCCAGCATTTT,CASSLVGQGWSQPQHF
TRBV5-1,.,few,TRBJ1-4,TGCGCCAGCAAGGAACCTCCCGAAGGTGAAAAACTGTTTTTT,CASKEPPEGEKLFF
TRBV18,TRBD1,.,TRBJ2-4,TGTGCCAGCTCACCGGACAGGGCGGCCAAAAACATTCAGTACTTC,CASSPDRAAKNIQYF
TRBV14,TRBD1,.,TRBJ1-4,TGTGCCAGCAGCCAAACGAGGGGGCTTCTCGTATCGGATGAAAAACTGTTTTTT,CASSQTRGLLVSDEKLFF
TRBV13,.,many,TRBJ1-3,TGTGCCAGCAGCTTTATCCCAAACACCATATATTTT,CASSFIPNTIYF
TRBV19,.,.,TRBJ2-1,TGTGCCAGTAGCCAGACTAGAAGCAATGAGCAGTTCTTC,CASSQTRSNEQFF
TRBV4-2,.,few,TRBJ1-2,TGTGCCAGCAGCCAATTGTGGGGAGGGTCCAACTATGGCTACACCTTC,CASSQLWGGSNYGYTF
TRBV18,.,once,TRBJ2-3,TGTGCCAGCTCACCCCCGGGGAGGTCACGGGCCACAGATACGCAGTATTTT,CASSPPGRSRATDTQYF
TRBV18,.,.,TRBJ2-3,TGTGCCAGCTCGCCTTCTTTCACAGATACGCAGTATTTT,CASSPSFTDTQYF
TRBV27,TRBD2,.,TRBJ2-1,TGTGCCAGCAGTTTAAGGGCTAGCGGGAGCGGTTTCAATGAGCAGTTCTTC,CASSLRASGSGFNEQFF
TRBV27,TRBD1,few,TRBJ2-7,TGTGCCAGCAGTCGGTACAGGGGGCAGGATGAGCAGTACTTC,CASSRYRGQDEQYF
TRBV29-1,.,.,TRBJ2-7,TGCAGCCTGTCCCGGGCCAGGGCTTACGAGCAGTACTTC,CSLSRARAYEQYF
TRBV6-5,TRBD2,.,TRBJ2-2,TGTGCCAGCAGCCGGGGACTAGAGAACACCGGGGAGCTGTTTTTT,CASSRGLENTGELFF
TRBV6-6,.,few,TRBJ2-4,TGTGCCAGCAGGCTACAGGGAGGTGACATTCAGTACTTC,CASRLQGGDIQYF
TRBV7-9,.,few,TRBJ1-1,TGTGCCAGCAGCAAGGTTGGGGGCACTGAAGCTTTCTTT,CASSKVGGTEAFF
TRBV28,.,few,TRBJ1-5,TGTGCCAGCAGTTTATGGGGAGAACAGCCTTTAGTGGGCTATAGCAATCAGCCCCAGCATTTT,CASSLWGEQPLVGYSNQPQHF
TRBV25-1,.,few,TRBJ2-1,TGTGCCAGCAGTGCCCCAGGAGCGGGCAAGCAGTTCTTC,CASSAPGAGKQFF
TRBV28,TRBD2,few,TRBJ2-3,TGTGCCAGCAGTGAACTAGCGGGAGGGGCCCCCACAGATACGCAGTATTTT,CASSELAGGAPTDTQYF
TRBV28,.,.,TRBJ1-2,TGTGCCAGCAGTTTAGTCGGGATCAATTCAGGCTATGGCTACACCTTC,CASSLVGINSGYGYTF
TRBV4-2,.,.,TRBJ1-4,TGTGCCAGCAGCCGAGAGGGGGAAAAACTGTTTTTT,CASSREGEKLFF
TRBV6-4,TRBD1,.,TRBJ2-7,TGTGCCAGAGCCCGGGACAGGGTTGGCGAGCAGTACTTC,CARARDRVGEQYF
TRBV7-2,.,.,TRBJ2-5,TGTGCCAGCAGCTTATTCGGTTTGGTAGCCACTCAAGAGACCCAGTACTTC,CASSLFGLVATQETQYF
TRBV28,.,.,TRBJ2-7,TGTGCCAGCAGTTCTAGCTCCTACGAGCAGTACTTC,CASSSSSYEQYF
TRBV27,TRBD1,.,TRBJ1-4,TGTGCCAGCAGTTTATCGATACCGGGACAGGGGTTCGGTAATGAAAAACTGTTTTTT,CASSLSIPGQGFGNEKLFF
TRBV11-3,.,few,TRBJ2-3,TGTGCCAGCAGCCAGGGAGCCGCGAGAACAGATACGCAGTATTTT,CASSQGAARTDTQYF
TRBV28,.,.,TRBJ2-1,TGTGCCAGCAGTTTAGATCAGGACAATGAGCAGTTCTTC,CASSLDQDNEQFF
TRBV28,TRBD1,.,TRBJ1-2,TGTGCCAGCAGTTTATACAGGGGCTATGGCTACACCTTC,CASSLYRGYGYTF
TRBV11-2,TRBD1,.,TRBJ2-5,TGTGCCAGCAGCTTGCAGACAGGGGGGTTGGAGACCCAGTACTTC,CASSLQTGGLETQYF
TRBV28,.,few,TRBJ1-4,TGTGCCAGCACCGACTGGCAGAACGGTGAAAAACTGTTTTTT,CASTDWQNGEKLFF
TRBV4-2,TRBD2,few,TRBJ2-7,TGTGCCAGCAGCCAAGTCGGAGTAGCGGGAGGCATCGCCTACGAGCAGTACTTC,CASSQVGVAGGIAYEQYF
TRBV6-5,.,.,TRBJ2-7,TGTGCCAGCAGTTACTCGGCCTTCTCCGAGCAGTACTTC,CASSYSAFSEQYF
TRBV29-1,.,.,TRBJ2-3,TGCAGCGTTGAAGCGAAAGTAGATACGCAGTATTTT,CSVEAKVDTQYF
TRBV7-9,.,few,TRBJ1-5,TGTGCCAGCAGCGGGGGGGATCAGCCCCAGCATTTT,CASSGGDQPQHF
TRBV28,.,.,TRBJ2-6,TGTGCCAGCAGTGAGGCTAGCTCTGGGGCCAACGTCCTGACTTTC,CASSEASSGANVLTF
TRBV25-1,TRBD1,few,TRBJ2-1,TGTGCCAGCAGTAAAAGACAGGGTCCGAATGAGCAGTTCTTC,CASSKRQGPNEQFF
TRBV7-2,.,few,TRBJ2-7,TGTGCCAGCAGCAACAGGGGGGGCTACGAGCAGTACTTC,CASSNRGGYEQYF
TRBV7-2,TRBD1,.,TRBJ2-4,TGTGCCAGCAGCTTAGGACAGGGGGTAACCAAAAACATTCAGTACTTC,CASSLGQGVTKNIQYF
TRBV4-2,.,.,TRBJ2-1,TGTGCCAGCAGCCAAGACCCGGTCAATGAGCAGTTCTTC,CASSQDPVNEQFF
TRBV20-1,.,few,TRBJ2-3,TGCAGTGCTACAGATGGGAGAACGCAGTATTTT,CSATDGRTQYF
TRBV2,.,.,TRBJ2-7,TGTGCCAGCAAGAAGCGGTACTCCTACGAGCAGTACTTC,CASKKRYSYEQYF
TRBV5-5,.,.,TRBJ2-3,TGTGCCAGCAGCTTGGGGAAAGATACGCAGTATTTT,CASSLGKDTQYF
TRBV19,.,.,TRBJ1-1,TGTGCCAGTAGTTACCGTGAGATGAACACTGAAGCTTTCTTT,CASSYREMNTEAFF
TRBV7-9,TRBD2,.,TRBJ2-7,TGTGCCAGCAGCCCCGGGGCCATCACTAGCGGTTCCGCCGACGAGCAGTACTTC,CASSPGAITSGSADEQYF
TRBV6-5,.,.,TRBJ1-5,TGTGCCAGCAGTTACAAGGGCGATAGCAATCAGCCCCAGCATTTT,CASSYKGDSNQPQHF
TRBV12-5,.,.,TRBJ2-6,TGTGCTACGGCGGGTTCTGGGGCCAACGTCCTGACTTTC,CATAGSGANVLTF
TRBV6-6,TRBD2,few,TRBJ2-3,TGTGCCAGCACCGAGCGACTAGCGGGAGTCGCGGATACGCAGTATTTT,CASTERLAGVADTQYF
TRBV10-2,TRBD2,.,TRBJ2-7,TGCGCCAGCAGGATGGGACTAGCGGGAGTTCGCGAGCAGTACTTC,CASRMGLAGVREQYF
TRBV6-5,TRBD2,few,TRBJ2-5,TGTGCCAGCAGTTACTTAGCGGGAGGAGAGACCCAGTACTTC,CASSYLAGGETQYF
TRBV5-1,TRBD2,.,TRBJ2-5,TGCGCCAGCAGCCCAGGACTAGTGGAAGAGACCCAGTACTTC,CASSPGLVEETQYF
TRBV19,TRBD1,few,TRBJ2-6,TGTGCCAGTAGGGGAGTGGGACAGGGGGCTCGCTCTGGGGCCAACGTCCTGACTTTC,CASRGVGQGARSGANVLTF
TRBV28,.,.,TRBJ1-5,TGTGCCAGCAGCGGAGAACAGCCCCAGCATTTT,CASSGEQPQHF
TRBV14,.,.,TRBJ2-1,TGTGCCAGCAGTAATACGAACCCTTATTACAATGAGCAGTTCTTC,CASSNTNPYYNEQFF